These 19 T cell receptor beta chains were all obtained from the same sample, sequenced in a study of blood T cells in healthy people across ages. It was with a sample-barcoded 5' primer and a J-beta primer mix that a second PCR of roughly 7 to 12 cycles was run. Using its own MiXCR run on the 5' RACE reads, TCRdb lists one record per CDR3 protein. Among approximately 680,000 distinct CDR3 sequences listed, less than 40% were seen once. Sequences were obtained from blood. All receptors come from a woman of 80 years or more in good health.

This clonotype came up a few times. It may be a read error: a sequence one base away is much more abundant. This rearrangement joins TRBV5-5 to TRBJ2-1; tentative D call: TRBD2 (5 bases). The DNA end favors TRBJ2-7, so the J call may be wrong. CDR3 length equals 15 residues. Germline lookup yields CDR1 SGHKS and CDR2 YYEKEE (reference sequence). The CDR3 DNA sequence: TGTGCCAGTAACTCTGCGAGAGGGTCCTACAATGAGCAGTACTTC. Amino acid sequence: CASNSARGSYNEQYF.

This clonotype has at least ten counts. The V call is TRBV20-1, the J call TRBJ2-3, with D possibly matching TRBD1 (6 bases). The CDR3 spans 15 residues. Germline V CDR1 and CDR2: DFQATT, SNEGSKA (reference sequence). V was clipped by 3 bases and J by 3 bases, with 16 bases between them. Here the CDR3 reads CSASESWTATDTQYF. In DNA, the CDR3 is TGCAGTGCTAGCGAAAGTTGGACAGCGACAGATACGCAGTATTTT.

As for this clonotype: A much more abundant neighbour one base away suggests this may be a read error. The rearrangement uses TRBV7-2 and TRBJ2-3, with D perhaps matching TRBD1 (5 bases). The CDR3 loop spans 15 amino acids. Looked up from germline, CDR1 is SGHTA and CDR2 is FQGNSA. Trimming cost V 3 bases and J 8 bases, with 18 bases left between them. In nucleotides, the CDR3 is TGTGCCAGCAGCTTGATAGGGCAGGGCCCAGGTACGCAGTATTTT. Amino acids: CASSLIGQGPGTQYF.

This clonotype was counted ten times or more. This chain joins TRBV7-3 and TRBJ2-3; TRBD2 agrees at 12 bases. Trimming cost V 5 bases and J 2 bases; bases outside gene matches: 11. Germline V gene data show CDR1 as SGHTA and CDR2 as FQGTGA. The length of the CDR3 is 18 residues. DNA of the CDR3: TGTGCCAGCAGCCGTACTAGCGGGGGGCCCTTAAACACAGATACGCAGTATTTT. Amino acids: CASSRTSGGPLNTDTQYF.

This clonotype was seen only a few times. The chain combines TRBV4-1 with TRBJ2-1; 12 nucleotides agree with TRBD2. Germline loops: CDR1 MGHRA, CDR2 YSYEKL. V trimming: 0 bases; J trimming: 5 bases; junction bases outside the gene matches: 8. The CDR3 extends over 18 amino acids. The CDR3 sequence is CASSQDPPSGGGNNEQFF. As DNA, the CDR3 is TGCGCCAGCAGCCAAGATCCGCCTAGCGGGGGGGGAAACAATGAGCAGTTCTTC.

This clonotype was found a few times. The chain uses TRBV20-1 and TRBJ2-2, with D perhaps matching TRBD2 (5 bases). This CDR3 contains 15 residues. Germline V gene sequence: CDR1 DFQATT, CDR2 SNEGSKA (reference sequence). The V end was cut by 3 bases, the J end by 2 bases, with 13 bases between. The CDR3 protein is CSASDRGRNTGELFF. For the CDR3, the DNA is TGCAGTGCTAGTGACCGGGGTAGAAACACCGGGGAGCTGTTTTTT.

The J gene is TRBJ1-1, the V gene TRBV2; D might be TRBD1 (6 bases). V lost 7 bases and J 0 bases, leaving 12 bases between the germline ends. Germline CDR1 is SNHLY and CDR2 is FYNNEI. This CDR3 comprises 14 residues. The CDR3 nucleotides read TGTGCCAGCACCAGGACAGTTATGAACACTGAAGCTTTCTTT. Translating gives CASTRTVMNTEAFF.

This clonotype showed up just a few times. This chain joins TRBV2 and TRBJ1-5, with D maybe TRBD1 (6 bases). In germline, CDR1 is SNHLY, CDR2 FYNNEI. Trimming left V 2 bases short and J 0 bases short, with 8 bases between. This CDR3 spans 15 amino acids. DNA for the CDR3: TGTGCCAGCAGTGAAAGGACAGTTAGCAATCAGCCCCAGCATTTT. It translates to CASSERTVSNQPQHF.

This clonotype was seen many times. The CDR3 reads CASRKWYKTGVELDGYTF. The CDR3 DNA reads as TGTGCCAGCAGAAAGTGGTATAAGACAGGGGTAGAATTAGATGGCTACACCTTC. V is TRBV6-1 and J is TRBJ1-2, with TRBD1 identical over 8 bases. CDR1 MNHNS and CDR2 SASEGT come from the germline V gene. J lost 6 bases, V lost 6 bases, and 21 bases had no gene match. This CDR3 region has 18 residues.

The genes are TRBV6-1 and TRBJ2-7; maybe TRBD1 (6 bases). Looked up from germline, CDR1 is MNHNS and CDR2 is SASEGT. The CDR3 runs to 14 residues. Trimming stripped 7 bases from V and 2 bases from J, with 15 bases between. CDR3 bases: TGTGCCAGCACCAAGGACGGGACAACCTACGAGCAGTACTTC. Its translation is CASTKDGTTYEQYF.

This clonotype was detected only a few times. This CDR3 reads CASSQGGVGSNQPQHF. The DNA of the CDR3 is TGTGCCAGCAGCCAAGGCGGGGTAGGGAGCAATCAGCCCCAGCATTTT. The rearrangement joins TRBV3-1 to TRBJ1-5; no clear D. V dropped 1 base and J dropped 1 base, with 11 bases sitting between them. The CDR3 is 16 amino acids. Germline lookup yields CDR1 LGHDT and CDR2 YNNKEL (reference sequence).

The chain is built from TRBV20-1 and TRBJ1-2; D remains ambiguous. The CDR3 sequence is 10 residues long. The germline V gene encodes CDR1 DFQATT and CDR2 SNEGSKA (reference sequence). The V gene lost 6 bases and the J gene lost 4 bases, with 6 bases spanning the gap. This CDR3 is CSAQPYGYTF. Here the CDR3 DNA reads TGCAGTGCCCAACCCTATGGCTACACCTTC.

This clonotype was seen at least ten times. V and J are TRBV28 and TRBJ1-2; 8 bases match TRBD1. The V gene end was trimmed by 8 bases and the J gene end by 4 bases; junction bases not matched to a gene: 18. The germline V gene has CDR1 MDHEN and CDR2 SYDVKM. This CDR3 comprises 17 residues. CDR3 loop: CASGFGQGAFRSYGYTF. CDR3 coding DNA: TGTGCCAGCGGCTTCGGGCAGGGGGCATTTCGAAGCTATGGCTACACCTTC.

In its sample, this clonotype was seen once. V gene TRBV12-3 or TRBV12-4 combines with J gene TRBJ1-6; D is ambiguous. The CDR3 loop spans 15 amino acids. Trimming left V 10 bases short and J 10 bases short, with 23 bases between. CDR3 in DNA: TGTGCCATTGGTCTGATTGGTGCCAGAAAATCACCCCTCCACTTT. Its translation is CAIGLIGARKSPLHF.

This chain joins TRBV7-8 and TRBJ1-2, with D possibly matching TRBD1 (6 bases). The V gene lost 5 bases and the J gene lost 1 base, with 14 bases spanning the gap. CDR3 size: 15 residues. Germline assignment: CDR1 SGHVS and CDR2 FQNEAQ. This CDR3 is CASSLRTVDNYGYTF. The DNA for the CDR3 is TGTGCCAGCAGCCTACGGACAGTAGATAACTATGGCTACACCTTC.

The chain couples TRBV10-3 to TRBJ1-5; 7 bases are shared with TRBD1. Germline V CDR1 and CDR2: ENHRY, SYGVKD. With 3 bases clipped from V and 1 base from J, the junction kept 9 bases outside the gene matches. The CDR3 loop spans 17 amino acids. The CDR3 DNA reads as TGTGCCATCAGTGAACCCACAGGGGCGGGAAGCAATCAGCCCCAGCATTTT. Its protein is CAISEPTGAGSNQPQHF.

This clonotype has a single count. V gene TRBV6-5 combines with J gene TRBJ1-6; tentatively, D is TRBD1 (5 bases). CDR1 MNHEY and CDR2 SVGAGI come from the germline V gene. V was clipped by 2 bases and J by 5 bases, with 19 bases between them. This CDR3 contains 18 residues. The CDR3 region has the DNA TGTGCCAGCAGTTACAACCCCCGTTGGGGGTGGAATAATTCACCCCTCCACTTT. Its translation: CASSYNPRWGWNNSPLHF.

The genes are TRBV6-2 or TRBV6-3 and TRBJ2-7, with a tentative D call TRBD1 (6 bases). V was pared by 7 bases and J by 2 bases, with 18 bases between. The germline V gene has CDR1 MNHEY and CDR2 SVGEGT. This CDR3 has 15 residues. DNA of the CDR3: TGTGCCAGCATTCAGGGGCCTGAACCCCCCTACGAGCAGTACTTC. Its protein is CASIQGPEPPYEQYF.

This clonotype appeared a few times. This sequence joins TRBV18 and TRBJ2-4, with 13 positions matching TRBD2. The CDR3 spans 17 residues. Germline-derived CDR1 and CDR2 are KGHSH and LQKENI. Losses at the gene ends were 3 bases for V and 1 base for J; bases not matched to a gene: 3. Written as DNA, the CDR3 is TGTGCCAGCTCACCCACTAGCGGGGGGGCGGCCAAAAACATTCAGTACTTC. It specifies CASSPTSGGAAKNIQYF.